The 2 T cell receptor beta chains given below trace back to one sample, sequenced in a study of cytomegalovirus exposure and HLA in healthy donors. Use of 60 Vbeta and 13 Jbeta primers characterized the PCR. The assay was immunoSEQ multiplex PCR, and TCRdb's table has in-frame clones only and misses some. The data show approximately 100,000 clones, with 60% to 80% seen just once and roughly 3.8% held by the top ten. The sequencing sample was made of PBMCs. The receptors shown here come from a woman in her forties in good health and CMV-seronegative.

The chain combines TRBV4-3 with TRBJ1-2, with D tentatively TRBD1 (6 bases). Trimming took off 0 bases at V and 7 bases at J, with 12 bases between the two ends. This CDR3 has 14 residues. The germline gives CDR1 LGHNA, CDR2 YSLEER. The CDR3 protein is CASSQDRKTGGYTF. In nucleotides, the CDR3 is TGCGCCAGCAGCCAAGATCGAAAGACAGGTGGCTACACCTTC.

This clone has a handful of counts. The rearrangement uses TRBV4-3 and TRBJ2-1; 11 bases are a match to TRBD2. J gave up 4 bases and V 4 bases, and 12 bases lay outside the gene matches. Germline assignment: CDR1 LGHNA and CDR2 YSLEER. This CDR3 is 18 amino acids long. In DNA form, the CDR3 reads TGCGCCAGCAGCCCCGTCCCCCAACTAGCGGGGGTTTACAATGAGCAGTTCTTC. It encodes CASSPVPQLAGVYNEQFF.